This T cell receptor (beta chain) was retrieved from a study of blood T cell repertoires in COVID-19. This table comes from immunoSEQ multiplex PCR, and its TCRdb copy is limited to in-frame clones, with some not included. Seen here are fewer than 300,000 clones, 85% observed once, and the top ten hold roughly 5%. Germline assignment: CDR1 KGHDR and CDR2 SFDVKD. Deletions cut 3 bases from V and 7 bases from J, with 8 bases between. CDR3 length: 12 amino acids. Sequences were obtained from peripheral blood. The origin of this receptor is a man aged 45-65 years with active or convalescent COVID-19. V usage is TRBV24-1 and J usage is TRBJ1-2; D remains unclear. The DNA for the CDR3 is TGTGCCACCAGTGATAACACCCTTGGCTACACCTTC. Translation gives CATSDNTLGYTF.